Listed below are T cell receptor beta chains from one sample, sequenced in a study of blood T cells in healthy people across ages. A single record per CDR3 protein comes from TCRdb applying MiXCR to the 5' RACE reads. The table lists fewer than 900,000 distinct CDR3 sequences, approximately 43% of them singletons, with less than 25% in the top ten. Sequencing was done on a sample of blood. The source is a woman in her sixties in good health. Each CDR3 is given with its conserved first and last residue. The D gene is left open where the match is weak. Not all rows give a size; the values are once, few, many and, for expanded clones, a class.

j_call v_call cdr3_length d_call clone_size cdr3_aa cdr3_nt
TRBJ2-3 TRBV9 16 TRBD1 many CASSHLDRVRADTQYF TGTGCCAGCAGCCATCTTGACAGGGTTAGGGCAGATACGCAGTATTTT
TRBJ1-2 TRBV7-3 14 - - CASSHDSGPYGYTF TGTGCCAGCAGCCATGACTCGGGGCCCTATGGCTACACCTTC
TRBJ2-3 TRBV30 12 - few CAWSVLPDTQYF TGTGCCTGGAGTGTACTCCCAGATACGCAGTATTTT
TRBJ1-5 TRBV5-1 13 TRBD1 - CASSVRQGQPQHF TGCGCCAGCAGCGTCCGACAGGGTCAGCCCCAGCATTTT
TRBJ2-4 TRBV27 18 - - CASSLRRPQELAKNIQYF TGTGCCAGCAGTTTAAGACGTCCACAGGAGCTAGCCAAAAACATTCAGTACTTC
TRBJ2-5 TRBV20-1 12 - once CSASGPYNEQYF TGCAGTGCTAGCGGCCCATACAATGAGCAGTACTTC
TRBJ2-3 TRBV12-3/TRBV12-4 15 TRBD2 - CAGRWTSGYTDTQYF TGTGCCGGCAGGTGGACTAGCGGGTACACAGATACGCAGTATTTT
TRBJ2-5 TRBV7-9 14 - - CASSLEGVSETQYF TGTGCCAGCAGCTTAGAGGGGGTGTCGGAGACCCAGTACTTC
TRBJ2-5 TRBV24-1 16 TRBD2 - CATSDPGTSGEETQYF TGTGCCACCAGTGACCCTGGGACTAGCGGGGAAGAGACCCAGTACTTC
TRBJ2-7 TRBV3-1 14 - - CASSPGTDAYEQYF TGTGCCAGCAGCCCTGGGACGGACGCCTACGAGCAGTACTTC
TRBJ1-6 TRBV20-1 17 - few CSARDLQGALYNSPLHF TGCAGTGCTAGAGATTTGCAGGGTGCCCTCTATAATTCACCCCTCCACTTT
TRBJ2-7 TRBV12-3/TRBV12-4 14 TRBD2 - CASSHSGATYEQYF TGTGCCAGCAGTCACAGCGGGGCCACCTACGAGCAGTACTTC
TRBJ2-3 TRBV6-4 15 TRBD2 - CASTLTSGSTDTQYF TGTGCCAGCACCCTGACTAGCGGGAGCACAGATACGCAGTATTTT
TRBJ1-5 TRBV27 19 TRBD1 - CASSRTGGSGNRSNQPQHF TGTGCCAGCAGTCGCACAGGGGGAAGCGGGAATAGGAGCAATCAGCCCCAGCATTTT
TRBJ1-2 TRBV5-6 13 - few CASSRQSGGGYTF TGTGCCAGCAGCCGACAGTCGGGGGGTGGCTACACCTTC
TRBJ1-1 TRBV25-1 15 TRBD1 - CASSEGRQGDTEAFF TGTGCCAGCAGTGAAGGAAGACAGGGGGACACTGAAGCTTTCTTT